This T cell receptor (beta chain) originates from a study of cytomegalovirus exposure and HLA in healthy donors. Study conclusions and caveats: Reportedly, a later analysis found an Asian-associated ancestry cluster had fewer N-insertions than the approximately 700-donor mean.

This clone was counted once. Its antigen is still unknown. This CDR3 has 14 amino acids. The ends lost 4 bases at V and 4 bases at J; junction bases unmatched: 9. The V gene's germline CDR1 is SQVTM and CDR2 ANQGSEA. PCR primers comprised 60 Vbeta and 13 Jbeta primers. This table comes from immunoSEQ multiplex PCR, and its TCRdb copy is limited to in-frame clones, with some not included. The data hold 100,000 to 150,000 clones, with roughly 80% observed a single time. The sequenced material came from PBMCs. The chain recombines TRBV29-1 with TRBJ2-7; TRBD1 matches at 8 bases. The source is a man aged 25-40 years in good health and CMV-seropositive. In DNA, the CDR3 is TGCAGCGTTGGGGCCGGGACAGGAACGTACGAGCAGTACTTC. Residues: CSVGAGTGTYEQYF.